This T cell receptor beta chain was sequenced for a study of T cells in lung cancer brain metastases. Per germline, CDR1 SGHAT and CDR2 FQNNGV. The CDR3 contains 15 residues. The V and J ends lost 2 bases and 2 bases, in that order; junction bases with no gene match: 6. This table comes from immunoSEQ multiplex PCR, and its TCRdb copy is limited to in-frame clones, with some not included. The repertoire holds a few thousand clones, with around 85% as singletons. This clonotype was obtained from a man between 65 and 85 years old with non-small cell lung cancer. What was sequenced was tumor tissue from the primary lung tumor. V usage is TRBV11-2 and J usage is TRBJ2-7; the match to TRBD1 covers 7 bases. Here the CDR3 DNA reads TGTGCCAGCAGCTTATGGGACAGAGCTACCTACGAGCAGTACTTC. Protein sequence: CASSLWDRATYEQYF.